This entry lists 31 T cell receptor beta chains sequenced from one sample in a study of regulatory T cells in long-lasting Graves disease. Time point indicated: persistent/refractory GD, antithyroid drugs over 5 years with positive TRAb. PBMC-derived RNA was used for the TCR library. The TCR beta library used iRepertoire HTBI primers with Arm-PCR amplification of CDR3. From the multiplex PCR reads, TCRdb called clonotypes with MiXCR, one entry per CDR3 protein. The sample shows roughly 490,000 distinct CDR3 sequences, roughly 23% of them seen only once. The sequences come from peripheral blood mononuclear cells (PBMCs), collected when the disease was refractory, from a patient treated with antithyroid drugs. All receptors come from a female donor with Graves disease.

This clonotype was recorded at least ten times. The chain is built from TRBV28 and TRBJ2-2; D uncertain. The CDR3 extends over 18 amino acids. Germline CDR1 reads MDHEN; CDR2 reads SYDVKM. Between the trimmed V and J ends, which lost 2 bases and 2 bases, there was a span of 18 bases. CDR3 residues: CASSLPTPVRRNTGELFF. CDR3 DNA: TGTGCCAGCAGTTTACCAACCCCCGTTCGGAGAAACACCGGGGAGCTGTTTTTT.

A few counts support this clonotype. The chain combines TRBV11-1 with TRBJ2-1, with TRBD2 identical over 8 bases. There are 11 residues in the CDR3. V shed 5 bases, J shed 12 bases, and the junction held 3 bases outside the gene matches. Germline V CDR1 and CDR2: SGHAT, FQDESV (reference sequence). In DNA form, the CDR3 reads TGTGCCAGCAGCGCGGGACTAGGGCAGTTCTTC. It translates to CASSAGLGQFF. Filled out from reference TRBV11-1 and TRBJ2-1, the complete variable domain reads EAEVAQSPRYKITEKSQAVAFWCDPISGHATLYWYRQILGQGPELLVQFQDESVVDDSQLPKDRFSAERLKGVDSTLKIQPAELGDSAMYLCASSAGLGQFFGPGTRLTVL.

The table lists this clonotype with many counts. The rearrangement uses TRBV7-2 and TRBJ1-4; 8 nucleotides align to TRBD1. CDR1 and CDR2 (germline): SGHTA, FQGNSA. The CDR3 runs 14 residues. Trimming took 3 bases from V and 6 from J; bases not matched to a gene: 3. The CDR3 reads CASSLQGADEKLFF. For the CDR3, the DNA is TGTGCCAGCAGCTTGCAGGGGGCTGATGAAAAACTGTTTTTT.

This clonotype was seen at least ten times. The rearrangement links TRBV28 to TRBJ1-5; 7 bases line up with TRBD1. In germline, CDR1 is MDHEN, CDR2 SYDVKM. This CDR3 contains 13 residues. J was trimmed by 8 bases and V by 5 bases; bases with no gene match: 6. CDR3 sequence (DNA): TGTGCCAGCAGTACAGGGGTTTGGGAGCCCCAGCATTTT. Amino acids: CASSTGVWEPQHF. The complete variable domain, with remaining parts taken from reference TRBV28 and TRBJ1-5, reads DVKVTQSSRYLVKRTGEKVFLECVQDMDHENMFWYRQDPGLGLRLIYFSYDVKMKEKGDIPEGYSVSREKKERFSLILESASTNQTSMYLCASSTGVWEPQHFGDGTRLSIL.

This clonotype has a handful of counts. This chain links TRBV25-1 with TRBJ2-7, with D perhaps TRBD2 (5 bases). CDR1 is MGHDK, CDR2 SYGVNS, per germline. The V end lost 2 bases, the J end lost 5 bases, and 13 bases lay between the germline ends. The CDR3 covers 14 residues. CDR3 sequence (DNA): TGTGCCAGCAGTGAACGTCCAGCCGGGGACGAGCAGTACTTC. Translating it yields CASSERPAGDEQYF.

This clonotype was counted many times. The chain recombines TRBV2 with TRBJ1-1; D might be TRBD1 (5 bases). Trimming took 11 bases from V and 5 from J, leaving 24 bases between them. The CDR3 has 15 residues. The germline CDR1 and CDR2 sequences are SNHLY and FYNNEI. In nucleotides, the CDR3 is TGTGCCGGGAGCAGGGAGGACGTTCCCCTTACTGAAGCTTTCTTT. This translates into CAGSREDVPLTEAFF.

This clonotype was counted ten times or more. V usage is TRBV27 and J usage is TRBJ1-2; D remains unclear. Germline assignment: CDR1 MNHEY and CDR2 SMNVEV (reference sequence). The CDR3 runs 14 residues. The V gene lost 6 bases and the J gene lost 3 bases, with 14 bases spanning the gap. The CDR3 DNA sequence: TGTGCCAGCAGCCCATCGGTCAGTTACTATGGCTACACCTTC. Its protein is CASSPSVSYYGYTF.

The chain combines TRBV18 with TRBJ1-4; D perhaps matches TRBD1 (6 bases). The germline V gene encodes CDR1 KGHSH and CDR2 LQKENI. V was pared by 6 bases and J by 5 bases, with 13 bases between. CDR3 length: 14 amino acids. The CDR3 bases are TGTGCCAGCTCCCCCAGGGGCGAAAATGAAAAACTGTTTTTT. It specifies CASSPRGENEKLFF.

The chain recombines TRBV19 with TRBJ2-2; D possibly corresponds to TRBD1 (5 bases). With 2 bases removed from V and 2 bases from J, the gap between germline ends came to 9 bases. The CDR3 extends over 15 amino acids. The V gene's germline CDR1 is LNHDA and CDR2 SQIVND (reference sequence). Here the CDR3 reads CASSITQGNTGELFF. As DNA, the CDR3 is TGTGCCAGTAGTATAACCCAGGGAAACACCGGGGAGCTGTTTTTT. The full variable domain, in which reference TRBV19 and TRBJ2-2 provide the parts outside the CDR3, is DGGITQSPKYLFRKEGQNVTLSCEQNLNHDAMYWYRQDPGQGLRLIYYSQIVNDFQKGDIAEGYSVSREKKESFPLTVTSAQKNPTAFYLCASSITQGNTGELFFGEGSRLTVL.

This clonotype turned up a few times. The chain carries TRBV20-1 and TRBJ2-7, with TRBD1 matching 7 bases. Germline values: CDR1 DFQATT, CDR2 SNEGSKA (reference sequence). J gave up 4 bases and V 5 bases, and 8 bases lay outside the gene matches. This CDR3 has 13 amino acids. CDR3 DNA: TGCAGTGCTTTCCGGGACAGTAATTACGAGCAGTACTTC. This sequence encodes CSAFRDSNYEQYF.

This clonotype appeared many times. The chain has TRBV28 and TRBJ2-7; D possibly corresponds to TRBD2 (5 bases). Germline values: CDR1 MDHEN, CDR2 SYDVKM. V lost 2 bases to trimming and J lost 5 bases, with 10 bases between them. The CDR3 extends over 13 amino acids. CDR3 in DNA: TGTGCCAGCAGTTTAGCGGGTGCGGACGAGCAGTACTTC. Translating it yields CASSLAGADEQYF. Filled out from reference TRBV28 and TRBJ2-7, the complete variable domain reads DVKVTQSSRYLVKRTGEKVFLECVQDMDHENMFWYRQDPGLGLRLIYFSYDVKMKEKGDIPEGYSVSREKKERFSLILESASTNQTSMYLCASSLAGADEQYFGPGTRLTVT.

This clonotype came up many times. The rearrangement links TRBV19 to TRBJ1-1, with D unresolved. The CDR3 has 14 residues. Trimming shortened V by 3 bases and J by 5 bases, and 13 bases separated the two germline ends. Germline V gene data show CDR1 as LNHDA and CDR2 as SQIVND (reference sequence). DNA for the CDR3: TGTGCCAGTAGTATGGGTAGGGCTGGGACTGAAGCTTTCTTT. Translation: CASSMGRAGTEAFF.

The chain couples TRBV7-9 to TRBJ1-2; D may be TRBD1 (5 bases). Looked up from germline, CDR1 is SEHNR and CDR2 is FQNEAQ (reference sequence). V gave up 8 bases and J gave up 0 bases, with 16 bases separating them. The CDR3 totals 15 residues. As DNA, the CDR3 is TGTGCCAGCGTGGGGCGGGGACGAGCTAACTATGGCTACACCTTC. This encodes CASVGRGRANYGYTF.

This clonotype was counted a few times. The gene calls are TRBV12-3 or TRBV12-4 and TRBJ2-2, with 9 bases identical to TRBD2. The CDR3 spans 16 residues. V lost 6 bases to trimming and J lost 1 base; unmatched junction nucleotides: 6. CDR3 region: CASSLSGRGNTGELFF. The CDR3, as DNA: TGTGCCAGCAGCCTTAGCGGGAGAGGGAACACCGGGGAGCTGTTTTTT.

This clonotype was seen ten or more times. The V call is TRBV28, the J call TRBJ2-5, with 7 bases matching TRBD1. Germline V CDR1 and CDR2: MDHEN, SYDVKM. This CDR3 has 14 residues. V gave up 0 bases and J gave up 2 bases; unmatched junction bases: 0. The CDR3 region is CASSLWTGQETQYF. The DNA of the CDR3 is TGTGCCAGCAGTTTATGGACAGGGCAAGAGACCCAGTACTTC.

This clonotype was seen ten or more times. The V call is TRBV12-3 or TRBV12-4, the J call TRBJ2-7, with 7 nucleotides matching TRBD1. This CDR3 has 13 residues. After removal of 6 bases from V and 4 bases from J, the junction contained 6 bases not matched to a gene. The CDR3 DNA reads TGTGCCAGCAGCCCGGGACAGCTATACGAGCAGTACTTC. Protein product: CASSPGQLYEQYF.

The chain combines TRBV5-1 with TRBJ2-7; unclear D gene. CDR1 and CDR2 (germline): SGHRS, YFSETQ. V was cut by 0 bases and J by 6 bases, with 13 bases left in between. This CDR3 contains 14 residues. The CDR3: CASSLVQAPSEQYF. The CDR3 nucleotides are TGCGCCAGCAGCTTGGTTCAGGCCCCGAGCGAGCAGTACTTC.

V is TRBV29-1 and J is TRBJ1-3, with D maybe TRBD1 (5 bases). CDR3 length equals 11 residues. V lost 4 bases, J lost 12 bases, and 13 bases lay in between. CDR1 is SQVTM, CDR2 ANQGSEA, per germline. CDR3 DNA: TGCAGCGTTGGCTCACAGGCGAGCATATATTTT. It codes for CSVGSQASIYF.

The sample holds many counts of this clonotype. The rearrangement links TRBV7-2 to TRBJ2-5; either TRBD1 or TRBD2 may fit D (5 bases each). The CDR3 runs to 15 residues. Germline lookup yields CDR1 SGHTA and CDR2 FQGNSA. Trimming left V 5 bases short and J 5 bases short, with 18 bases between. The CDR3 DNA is TGTGCCAGCAGCCCGAGGGGTGCAAGACAGGAGACCCAGTACTTC. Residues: CASSPRGARQETQYF.

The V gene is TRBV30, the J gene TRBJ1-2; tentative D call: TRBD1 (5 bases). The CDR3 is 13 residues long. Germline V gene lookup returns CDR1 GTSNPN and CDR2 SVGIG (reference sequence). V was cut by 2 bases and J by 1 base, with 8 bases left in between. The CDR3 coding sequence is TGTGCCTGGAGTCAGGGTAATAACTATGGCTACACCTTC. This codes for CAWSQGNNYGYTF. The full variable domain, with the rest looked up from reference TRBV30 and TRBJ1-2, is SQTIHQWPATLVQPVGSPLSLECTVEGTSNPNLYWYRQAAGRGLQLLFYSVGIGQISSEVPQNLSASRPQDRQFILSSKKLLLSDSGFYLCAWSQGNNYGYTFGSGTRLTVV.

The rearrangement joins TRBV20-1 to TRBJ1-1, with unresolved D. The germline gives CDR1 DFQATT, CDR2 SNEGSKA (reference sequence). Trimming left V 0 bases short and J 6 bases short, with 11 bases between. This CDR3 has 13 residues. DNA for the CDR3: TGCAGTGCTAGAGATGAGCTTGACGCTGAAGCTTTCTTT. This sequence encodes CSARDELDAEAFF.

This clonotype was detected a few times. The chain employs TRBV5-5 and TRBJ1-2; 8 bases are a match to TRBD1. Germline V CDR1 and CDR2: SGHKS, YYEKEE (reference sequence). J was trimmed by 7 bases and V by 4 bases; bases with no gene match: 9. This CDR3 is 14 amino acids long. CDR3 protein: CASSVPGQALGYTF. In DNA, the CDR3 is TGTGCCAGCAGCGTACCGGGACAGGCGCTTGGCTACACCTTC. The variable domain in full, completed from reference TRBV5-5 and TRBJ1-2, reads DAGVTQSPTHLIKTRGQQVTLRCSPISGHKSVSWYQQVLGQGPQFIFQYYEKEERGRGNFPDRFSARQFPNYSSELNVNALLLGDSALYLCASSVPGQALGYTFGSGTRLTVV.

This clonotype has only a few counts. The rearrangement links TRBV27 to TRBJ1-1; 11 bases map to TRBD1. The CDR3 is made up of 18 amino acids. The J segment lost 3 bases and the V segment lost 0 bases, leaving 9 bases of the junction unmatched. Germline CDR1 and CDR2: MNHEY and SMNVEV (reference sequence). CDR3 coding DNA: TGTGCCAGCAGTTTATCAAGGTGGGGGGGACAGGGGGACACTGAAGCTTTCTTT. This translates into CASSLSRWGGQGDTEAFF.

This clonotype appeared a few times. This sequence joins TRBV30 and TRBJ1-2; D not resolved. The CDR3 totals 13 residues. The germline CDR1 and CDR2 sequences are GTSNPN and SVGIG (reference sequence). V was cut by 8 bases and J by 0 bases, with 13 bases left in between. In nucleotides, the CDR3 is TGTGCCGGGATAGCTAGGGCTAACTATGGCTACACCTTC. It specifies CAGIARANYGYTF.

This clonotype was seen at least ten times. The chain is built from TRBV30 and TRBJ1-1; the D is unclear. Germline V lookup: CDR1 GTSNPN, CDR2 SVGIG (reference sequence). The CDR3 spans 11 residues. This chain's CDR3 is CGRYTNTEAFF. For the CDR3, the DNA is TGTGGCCGATACACTAACACTGAAGCTTTCTTT. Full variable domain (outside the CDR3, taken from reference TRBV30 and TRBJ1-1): SQTIHQWPATLVQPVGSPLSLECTVEGTSNPNLYWYRQAAGRGLQLLFYSVGIGQISSEVPQNLSASRPQDRQFILSSKKLLLSDSGFYLCGRYTNTEAFFGQGTRLTVV.

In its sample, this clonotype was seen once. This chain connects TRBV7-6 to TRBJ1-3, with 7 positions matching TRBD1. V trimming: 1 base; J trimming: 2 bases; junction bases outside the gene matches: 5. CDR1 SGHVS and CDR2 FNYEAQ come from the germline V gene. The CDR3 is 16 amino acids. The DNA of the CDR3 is TGTGCCAGCAGCTTAGACCGGGACAGCCCTGGAAACACCATATATTTT. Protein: CASSLDRDSPGNTIYF.

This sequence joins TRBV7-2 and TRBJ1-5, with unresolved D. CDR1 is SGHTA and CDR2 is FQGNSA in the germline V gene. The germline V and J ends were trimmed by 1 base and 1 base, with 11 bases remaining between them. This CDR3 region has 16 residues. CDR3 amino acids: CASSLVEGASNQPQHF. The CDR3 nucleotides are TGTGCCAGCAGCTTAGTCGAGGGAGCCAGCAATCAGCCCCAGCATTTT.

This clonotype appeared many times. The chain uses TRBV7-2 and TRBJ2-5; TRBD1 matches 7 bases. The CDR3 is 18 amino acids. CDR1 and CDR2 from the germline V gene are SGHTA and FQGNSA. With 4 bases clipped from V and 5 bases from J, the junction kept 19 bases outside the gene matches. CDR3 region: CASSSYRDSLFGLETQYF. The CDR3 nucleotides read TGTGCCAGCAGCTCGTACCGGGACAGCCTCTTCGGTTTGGAGACCCAGTACTTC.

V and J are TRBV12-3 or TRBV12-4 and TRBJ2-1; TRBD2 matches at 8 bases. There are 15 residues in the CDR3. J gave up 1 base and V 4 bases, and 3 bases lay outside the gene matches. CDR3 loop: CASSSRGGSYNEQFF. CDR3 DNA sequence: TGTGCCAGCAGTTCCCGGGGGGGGTCCTACAATGAGCAGTTCTTC.

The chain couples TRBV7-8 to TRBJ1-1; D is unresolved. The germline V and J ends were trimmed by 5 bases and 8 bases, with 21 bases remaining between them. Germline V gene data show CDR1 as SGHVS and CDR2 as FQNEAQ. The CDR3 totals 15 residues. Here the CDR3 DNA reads TGTGCCAGCAGCCTCAAAAGGGTGGGTGCCCCCGAAGCTTTCTTT. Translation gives CASSLKRVGAPEAFF.

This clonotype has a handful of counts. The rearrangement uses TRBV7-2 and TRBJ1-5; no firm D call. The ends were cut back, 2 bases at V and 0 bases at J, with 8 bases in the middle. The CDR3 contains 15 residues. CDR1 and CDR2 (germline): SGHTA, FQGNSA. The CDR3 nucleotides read TGTGCCAGCAGCTTACGTCAGAATAGCAATCAGCCCCAGCATTTT. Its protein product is CASSLRQNSNQPQHF.